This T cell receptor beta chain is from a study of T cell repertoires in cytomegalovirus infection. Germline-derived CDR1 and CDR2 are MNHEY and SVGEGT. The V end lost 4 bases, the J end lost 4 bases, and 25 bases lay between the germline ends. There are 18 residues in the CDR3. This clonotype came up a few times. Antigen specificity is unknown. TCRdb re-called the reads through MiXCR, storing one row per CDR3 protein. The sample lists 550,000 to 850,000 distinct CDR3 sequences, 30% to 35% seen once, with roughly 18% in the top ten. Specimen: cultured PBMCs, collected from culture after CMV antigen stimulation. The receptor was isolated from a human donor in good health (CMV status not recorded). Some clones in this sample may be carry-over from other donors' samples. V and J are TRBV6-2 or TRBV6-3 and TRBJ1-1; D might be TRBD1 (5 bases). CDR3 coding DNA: TGTGCCAGCAGTTTGGATGGGGGGATGGGACCTTTCGGCACTGAAGCTTTCTTT. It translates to CASSLDGGMGPFGTEAFF.